These T cell receptor beta chains were read from a single sample in a study of cytomegalovirus exposure and HLA in healthy donors. Method: immunoSEQ multiplex PCR; TCRdb's copy keeps in-frame clones and lacks some. The sample consists of around 350,000 clones, 70% to 90% of them appearing once. Sequences were obtained from PBMCs. These receptors originate from a woman in her late teens or twenties in good health and CMV-seronegative. CDR3s include the opening cysteine and the closing phenylalanine or tryptophan. Fields, in order: D gene, J gene, clone size, V gene, CDR3 length, CDR3 DNA, CDR3 protein. A D gene is named only where the DNA matches it firmly. Part of the rows lack a size; the others show once, few, many or a class for expanded clones.

>TRBD1|TRBJ2-1|NA|TRBV7-2|15
TGTGCCAGCAGCACCACCGGGACAGGGCGTAATGAGCAGTTCTTC
CASSTTGTGRNEQFF
>TRBD2|TRBJ2-7|once|TRBV2|15
TGTGCCAGCTCCTGGGCGGCCAGCGGGAGTTACGAGCAGTACTTC
CASSWAASGSYEQYF
>TRBD1|TRBJ1-1|NA|TRBV28|15
TGTGCCAGCATCCGGACAGGGGGCATGAACACTGAAGCTTTCTTT
CASIRTGGMNTEAFF
>TRBD2|TRBJ2-1|NA|TRBV14|18
TGTGCCAGCAGCCAACTGAGGTCCAGCGGGACTTCCTACAATGAGCAGTTCTTC
CASSQLRSSGTSYNEQFF
>TRBD1|TRBJ1-5|NA|TRBV6-1|17
TGTGCCAGCAGTGCTAGTTCAGGGGGAGGAAGCAATCAGCCCCAGCATTTT
CASSASSGGGSNQPQHF
>TRBD2|TRBJ2-5|NA|TRBV27|15
TGTGCCAGCAGTCCGGGACTAGCTTTCCAAGAGACCCAGTACTTC
CASSPGLAFQETQYF
>NA|TRBJ2-7|NA|TRBV7-9|14
TGTGCCAGCAGCTTAAGGGGGAGGGCCTACGAGCAGTACTTC
CASSLRGRAYEQYF
>TRBD2|TRBJ2-1|NA|TRBV11-2|13
TGTGCCAGCAGCTTAATTCTAGGCGGGGGGCCGTTCTTC
CASSLILGGGPFF
>NA|TRBJ1-1|NA|TRBV4-1|14
TGCGCCAGCAGCCAACAGGGGCTGAACACTGAAGCTTTCTTT
CASSQQGLNTEAFF
>TRBD2|TRBJ2-5|NA|TRBV30|12
TGTGCCTCACAGGGACTAGAGGGGACCCAGTACTTC
CASQGLEGTQYF
>NA|TRBJ2-1|once|TRBV7-9|14
TGTGCCAGCAGCCCAGGATCCAGGGATCTTGAGCAGTTCTTC
CASSPGSRDLEQFF
>NA|TRBJ1-1|NA|TRBV13|12
TGTGCCAGCAGCTTAGTAGCCACTGAAGCTTTCTTT
CASSLVATEAFF
>NA|TRBJ2-7|NA|TRBV28|15
TGTGCCAGCATCGGAGGGGCCGCCCAGGAGAACGAGCAGTACTTC
CASIGGAAQENEQYF
>NA|TRBJ1-1|NA|TRBV21-1|13
TGTGCCAGCAGCAAGGGCATGAACACTGAAGCTTTCTTT
CASSKGMNTEAFF
>TRBD2|TRBJ2-7|once|TRBV6-1|15
TGTGCCAGCACCGTAGCGGGAAACCTGGTCTACGAGCAGTACTTC
CASTVAGNLVYEQYF
>NA|TRBJ1-2|NA|TRBV28|12
TGTGCCAGCAGTTTAGTATACTATGGCTACACCTTC
CASSLVYYGYTF
>NA|TRBJ2-5|NA|TRBV28|15
TGTGCCAGCACCCCCTGGGGCAGGGGGAGGGAGACCCAGTACTTC
CASTPWGRGRETQYF
>TRBD2|TRBJ2-7|NA|TRBV5-6|14
TGTGCCAGCACCGGGGAGGGTCGGTCCTACGAGCAGTACTTC
CASTGEGRSYEQYF
>NA|TRBJ2-7|NA|TRBV28|15
TGTGCCAGCAGTTCCCCGACAAATTTTACCTACGAGCAGTACTTC
CASSSPTNFTYEQYF
>TRBD1|TRBJ2-7|NA|TRBV30|14
TGTGCCTGGAGTACAGACAGGGAAAATTACGAGCAGTACTTC
CAWSTDRENYEQYF
>TRBD2|TRBJ2-1|NA|TRBV30|14
TGTGCCTGGAAGCGGGGGGTAACCTACAATGAGCAGTTCTTC
CAWKRGVTYNEQFF
>NA|TRBJ2-3|NA|TRBV27|12
TGTGCCAGCAGTTTGACAGGTGATACGCAGTATTTT
CASSLTGDTQYF
>TRBD2|TRBJ2-5|NA|TRBV4-1|15
TGCGCCAGCAGCCGGGCGGGAGGGCCCCATGAGACCCAGTACTTC
CASSRAGGPHETQYF
>NA|TRBJ1-2|NA|TRBV11-2|11
TGTGCCAGCAGCTTCGGAGGTGGCTACACCTTC
CASSFGGGYTF
>NA|TRBJ2-7|NA|TRBV6-1|13
TGTGCCAGCTCGAAGGAGGAAATCCACGAGCAGTACTTC
CASSKEEIHEQYF
>TRBD1|TRBJ1-1|NA|TRBV25-1|14
TGTGCCAGCAGTGCCCGGGACAGGGGAACTGAAGCTTTCTTT
CASSARDRGTEAFF
>TRBD1|TRBJ1-4|NA|TRBV15|17
TGTGCCACCAGCAGTCTTGGACAGGGAGGAACTAATGAAAAACTGTTTTTT
CATSSLGQGGTNEKLFF
>TRBD1|TRBJ2-7|NA|TRBV5-1|14
TGCGCCAGCAGCTTGCAGGGGGCCCCCTACGAGCAGTACTTC
CASSLQGAPYEQYF
>TRBD2|TRBJ2-1|NA|TRBV9|16
TGTGCCAGCAGCGCTCCTAGCGGCCGGGGTTACAATGAGCAGTTCTTC
CASSAPSGRGYNEQFF
>NA|TRBJ1-1|once|TRBV28|13
TGTGCCAGCAGTCCGGGGGGGTGGTGGGAAGCTTTCTTT
CASSPGGWWEAFF
>NA|TRBJ2-2|few|TRBV4-1|15
TGCGCCAGCAGCCAACGCGGGATTTCATTGGGGGAGCTGTTTTTT
CASSQRGISLGELFF
>NA|TRBJ2-7|NA|TRBV25-1|15
TGTGCCAGCAGTGGGAGGGACAGCCCAATCTACGAGCAGTACTTC
CASSGRDSPIYEQYF
>TRBD2|TRBJ2-7|NA|TRBV15|16
TGTGCCACCAGCAGAGTTCGGGTTAGCGGGAGTGGCGAGCAGTACTTC
CATSRVRVSGSGEQYF
>NA|TRBJ2-5|NA|TRBV5-1|12
TGCGCCAGCAGCACAGGGTTAGAGACCCAGTACTTC
CASSTGLETQYF
>NA|TRBJ2-7|NA|TRBV27|13
TGTGCCAGCAGTTACAGCAGCTCCTACGAGCAGTACTTC
CASSYSSSYEQYF
>NA|TRBJ2-2|NA|TRBV7-9|15
TGTGCCAGCATCCCCCTGGGGCAGGGTACCAGGGAGCTGTTTTTT
CASIPLGQGTRELFF
>TRBD1|TRBJ2-7|NA|TRBV28|14
TGTGCCAGCAGTTTCTCCGACAGGGCCCACGAGCAGTACTTC
CASSFSDRAHEQYF
>NA|TRBJ2-7|NA|TRBV6-1|13
TGTGCCAGCACTCACAGCCCCAGCTACGAGCAGTACTTC
CASTHSPSYEQYF
>TRBD1|TRBJ1-1|NA|TRBV27|16
TGTGCCAGCAGTTTAAGGGGACAGGGGGCGGACACTGAAGCTTTCTTT
CASSLRGQGADTEAFF
>TRBD1|TRBJ2-5|NA|TRBV6-5|15
TGTGCCAGCAGTTACTCTGCAGGGGGCTTAGAGACCCAGTACTTC
CASSYSAGGLETQYF
>NA|TRBJ2-7|NA|TRBV4-1|16
TGCGCCAGCAGCCAAGGGCCGCACAGGGAAGTCTACGAGCAGTACTTC
CASSQGPHREVYEQYF
>TRBD1|TRBJ2-7|NA|TRBV28|16
TGTGCCAGCAGTGGCCCCCGACAGGGTGGTCAATACGAGCAGTACTTC
CASSGPRQGGQYEQYF
>NA|TRBJ2-7|NA|TRBV7-9|15
TGTGCCAGCAGCTTAGCGAGCAGGGGAATTCACGAGCAGTACTTC
CASSLASRGIHEQYF
>NA|TRBJ1-1|NA|TRBV7-9|13
TGTGCCAGCAGCTTACGGGGAGGCACTGAAGCTTTCTTT
CASSLRGGTEAFF
>TRBD2|TRBJ2-1|NA|TRBV7-9|12
TGTGCCAGCACCCCTGTAGCGGGAGTGCAGTTCTTC
CASTPVAGVQFF
>NA|TRBJ1-4|NA|TRBV27|13
TGTGCCAGCAGTTTAGGTGGCGGGAAGCAACTGTTTTTT
CASSLGGGKQLFF
>NA|TRBJ2-1|NA|TRBV6-6|15
TGTGCCAGCAGCTATCATCGGGATAGCTATAATGAGCAGTTCTTC
CASSYHRDSYNEQFF
>TRBD1|TRBJ2-7|NA|TRBV28|14
TGTGCCAGCAGTAGGGGACAGGGGGCTTACGAGCAGTACTTC
CASSRGQGAYEQYF
>NA|TRBJ2-7|NA|TRBV2|12
TGTGCCAGCAGGGAGAACCCCTACGAGCAGTACTTC
CASRENPYEQYF
>NA|TRBJ1-5|NA|TRBV4-1|17
TGCGCCAGCAGCCAAATCGGGAGCAGATATAGCAATCAGCCCCAGCATTTT
CASSQIGSRYSNQPQHF